This T cell receptor beta chain derives from a study of blood T cell repertoires in COVID-19. Overall study context: The United States, Italy and Spain provided the acute and convalescent COVID-19 samples.

Original methodology: From reference gene primer amplification, estimates of nucleated cell counts were derived. Measured with immunoSEQ multiplex PCR; TCRdb has only the in-frame clones, and not every one. V, J and clone size reflect that table, while D and trimming were determined from the DNA. The table shows approximately 200,000 clones, with around 85% occurring only once. The germline V gene encodes CDR1 MNHEY and CDR2 SVGAGI. Deletions cut 7 bases from V and 9 bases from J, with 18 bases between. This CDR3 has 13 amino acids. The sample taken for sequencing was peripheral blood. This receptor was obtained from a human donor in a cohort sampled during active COVID-19. The rearrangement joins TRBV6-5 to TRBJ1-1; TRBD1 is a possible D gene (5 bases). The CDR3 loop reads CASTPRGSRKAFF. CDR3 bases: TGTGCCAGCACTCCAAGGGGTAGCCGGAAAGCTTTCTTT.